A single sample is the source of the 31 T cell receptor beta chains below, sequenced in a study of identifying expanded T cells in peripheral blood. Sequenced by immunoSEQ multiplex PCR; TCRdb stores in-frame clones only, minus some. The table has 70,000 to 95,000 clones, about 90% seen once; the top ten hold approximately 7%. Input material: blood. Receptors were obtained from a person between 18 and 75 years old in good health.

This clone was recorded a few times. The CDR3 spells CASSKRREGPETQYF. Here the CDR3 DNA reads TGTGCCAGCAGCAAAAGACGGGAGGGGCCAGAGACCCAGTACTTC. This chain links TRBV21-1 with TRBJ2-5; whether TRBD2, the table's D call, matches the DNA was not checked. TRBV21-1 is flagged as a pseudogene. There are 15 residues in the CDR3.

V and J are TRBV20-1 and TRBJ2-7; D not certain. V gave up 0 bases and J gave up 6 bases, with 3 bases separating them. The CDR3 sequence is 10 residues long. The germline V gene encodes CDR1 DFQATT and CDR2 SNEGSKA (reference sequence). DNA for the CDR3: TGCAGTGCTAGAGATCGCGAGCAGTACTTC. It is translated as CSARDREQYF.

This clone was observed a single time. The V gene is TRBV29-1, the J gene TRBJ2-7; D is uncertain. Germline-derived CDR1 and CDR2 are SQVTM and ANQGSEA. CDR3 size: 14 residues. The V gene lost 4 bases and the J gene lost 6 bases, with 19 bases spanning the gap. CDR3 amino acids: CSVVAQYELGEQYF. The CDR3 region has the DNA TGCAGCGTTGTGGCGCAGTACGAGCTAGGCGAGCAGTACTTC.

The CDR3 region is CATSRENVGLLAFF. DNA for the CDR3: TGTGCCACCAGCAGAGAAAACGTGGGGCTCTTGGCTTTCTTT. V and J are TRBV15 and TRBJ1-1; TRBD1 might be the D (5 bases). Trimming cost V 0 bases and J 11 bases, with 16 bases left between them. The CDR3 length is 14 residues. Germline CDR1 is LNHNV and CDR2 is YYDKDF (reference sequence). The full variable domain, with the rest looked up from reference TRBV15 and TRBJ1-1, is DAMVIQNPRYQVTQFGKPVTLSCSQTLNHNVMYWYQQKSSQAPKLLFHYYDKDFNNEADTPDNFQSRRPNTSFCFLDIRSPGLGDTAMYLCATSRENVGLLAFFGQGTRLTVV.

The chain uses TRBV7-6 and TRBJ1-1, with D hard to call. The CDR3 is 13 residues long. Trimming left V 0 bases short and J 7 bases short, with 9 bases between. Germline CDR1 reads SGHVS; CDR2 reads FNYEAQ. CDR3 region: CASSLAIDREAFF. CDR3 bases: TGTGCCAGCAGCTTAGCTATCGACCGTGAAGCTTTCTTT.

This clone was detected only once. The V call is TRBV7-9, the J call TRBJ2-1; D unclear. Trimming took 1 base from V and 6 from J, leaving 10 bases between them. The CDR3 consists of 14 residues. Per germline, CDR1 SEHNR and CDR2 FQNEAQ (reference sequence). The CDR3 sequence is CASSLGVSINEQFF. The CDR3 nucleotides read TGTGCCAGCAGCTTAGGGGTCTCCATCAATGAGCAGTTCTTC.

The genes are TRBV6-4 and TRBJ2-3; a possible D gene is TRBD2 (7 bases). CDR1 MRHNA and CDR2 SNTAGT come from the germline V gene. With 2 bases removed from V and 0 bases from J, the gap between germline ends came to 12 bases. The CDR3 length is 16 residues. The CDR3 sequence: CASSDAAGASTDTQYF. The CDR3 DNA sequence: TGTGCCAGCAGTGACGCGGCGGGGGCGAGCACAGATACGCAGTATTTT.

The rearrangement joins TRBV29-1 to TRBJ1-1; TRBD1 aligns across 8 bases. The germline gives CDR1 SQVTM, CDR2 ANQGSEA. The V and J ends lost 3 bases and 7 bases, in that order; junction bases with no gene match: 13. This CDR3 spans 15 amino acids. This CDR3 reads CSVEYEGRQGLEAFF. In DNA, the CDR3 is TGCAGCGTTGAGTACGAGGGAAGACAGGGGCTTGAAGCTTTCTTT.

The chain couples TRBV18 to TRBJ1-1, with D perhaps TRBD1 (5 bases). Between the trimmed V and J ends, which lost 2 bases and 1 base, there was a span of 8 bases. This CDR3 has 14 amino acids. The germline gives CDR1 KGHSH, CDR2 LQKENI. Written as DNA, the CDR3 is TGTGCCAGCTCACCAGGGACTGGGAACACTGAAGCTTTCTTT. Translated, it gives CASSPGTGNTEAFF.

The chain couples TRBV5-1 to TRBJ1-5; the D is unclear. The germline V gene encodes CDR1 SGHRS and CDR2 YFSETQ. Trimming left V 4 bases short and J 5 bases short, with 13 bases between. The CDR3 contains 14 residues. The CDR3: CASSPDPGDQPQHF. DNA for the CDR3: TGCGCCAGCAGCCCGGACCCAGGCGATCAGCCCCAGCATTTT.

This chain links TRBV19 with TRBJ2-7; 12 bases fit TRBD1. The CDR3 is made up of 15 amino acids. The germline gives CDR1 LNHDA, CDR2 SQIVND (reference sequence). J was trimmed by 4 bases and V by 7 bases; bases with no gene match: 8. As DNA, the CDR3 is TGTGCCAGTATCCCGCCGGGACAGGGGGCTTACGAGCAGTACTTC. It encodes CASIPPGQGAYEQYF.

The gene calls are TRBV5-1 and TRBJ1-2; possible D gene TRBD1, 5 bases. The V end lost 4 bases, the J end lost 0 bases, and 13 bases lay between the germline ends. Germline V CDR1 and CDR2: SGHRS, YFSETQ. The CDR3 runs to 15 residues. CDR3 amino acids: CASSLGDVTNYGYTF. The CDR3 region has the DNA TGCGCCAGCAGCCTTGGGGACGTTACTAACTATGGCTACACCTTC.

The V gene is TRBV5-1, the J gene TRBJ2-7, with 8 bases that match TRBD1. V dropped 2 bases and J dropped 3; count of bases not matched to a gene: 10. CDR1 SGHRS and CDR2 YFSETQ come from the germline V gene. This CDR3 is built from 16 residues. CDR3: CASSFAPQGALYEQYF. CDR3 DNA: TGCGCCAGCAGCTTTGCACCCCAGGGGGCCCTCTACGAGCAGTACTTC.

Here the CDR3 DNA reads TGTGCCAGCAGCTTAGGTCCGACAGAATCCTACGAGCAGTACTTC. Translating gives CASSLGPTESYEQYF. The rearrangement joins TRBV7-6 to TRBJ2-7; possible D gene TRBD1, 5 bases. This CDR3 has 15 residues. V shed 1 base and J shed 1 base, with 11 bases lying between them. Germline CDR1 is SGHVS and CDR2 is FNYEAQ.

The CDR3 DNA is TGTGCCAGCAGTGGGGACAGGGAGGACCAGCCCCAGCATTTT. Its protein is CASSGDREDQPQHF. The chain carries TRBV2 and TRBJ1-5; TRBD1 agrees at 9 bases. CDR3 length: 14 amino acids. V shed 4 bases, J shed 7 bases, and the junction held 5 bases outside the gene matches. Germline values: CDR1 SNHLY, CDR2 FYNNEI.

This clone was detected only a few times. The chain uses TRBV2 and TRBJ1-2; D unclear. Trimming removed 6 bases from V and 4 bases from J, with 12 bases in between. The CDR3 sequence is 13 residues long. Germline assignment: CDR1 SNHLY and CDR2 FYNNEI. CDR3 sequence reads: CASSPDGSYGYTF. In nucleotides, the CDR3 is TGTGCCAGCAGCCCAGACGGAAGCTATGGCTACACCTTC.

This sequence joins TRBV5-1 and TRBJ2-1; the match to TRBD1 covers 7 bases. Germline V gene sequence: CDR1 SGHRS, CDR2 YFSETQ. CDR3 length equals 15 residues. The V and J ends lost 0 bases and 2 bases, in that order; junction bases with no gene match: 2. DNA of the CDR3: TGCGCCAGCAGCTTGGGACAGGGAGCCTACAATGAGCAGTTCTTC. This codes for CASSLGQGAYNEQFF. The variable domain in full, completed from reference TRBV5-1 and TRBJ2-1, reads KAGVTQTPRYLIKTRGQQVTLSCSPISGHRSVSWYQQTPGQGLQFLFEYFSETQRNKGNFPGRFSGRQFSNSRSEMNVSTLELGDSALYLCASSLGQGAYNEQFFGPGTRLTVL.

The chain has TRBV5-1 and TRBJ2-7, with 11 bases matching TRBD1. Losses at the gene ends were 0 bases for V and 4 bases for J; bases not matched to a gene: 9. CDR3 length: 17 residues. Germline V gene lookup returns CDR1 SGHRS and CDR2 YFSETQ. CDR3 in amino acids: CASSLGDRGSLYYEQYF. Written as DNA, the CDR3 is TGCGCCAGCAGCTTGGGGGACAGGGGGTCCCTTTATTACGAGCAGTACTTC.

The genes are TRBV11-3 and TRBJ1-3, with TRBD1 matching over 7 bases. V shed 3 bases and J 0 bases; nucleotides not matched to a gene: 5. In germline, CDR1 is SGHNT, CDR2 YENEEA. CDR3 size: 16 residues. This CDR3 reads CASSLVGTVSGNTIYF. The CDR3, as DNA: TGTGCCAGCAGCTTGGTTGGGACAGTCTCTGGAAACACCATATATTTT.

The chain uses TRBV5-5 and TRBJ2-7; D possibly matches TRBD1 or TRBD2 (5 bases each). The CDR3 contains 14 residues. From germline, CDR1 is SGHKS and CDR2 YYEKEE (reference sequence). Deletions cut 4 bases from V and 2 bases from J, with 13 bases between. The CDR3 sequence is CASSPRDGTYEQYF. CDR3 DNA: TGTGCCAGCAGCCCCCGGGACGGAACCTACGAGCAGTACTTC.

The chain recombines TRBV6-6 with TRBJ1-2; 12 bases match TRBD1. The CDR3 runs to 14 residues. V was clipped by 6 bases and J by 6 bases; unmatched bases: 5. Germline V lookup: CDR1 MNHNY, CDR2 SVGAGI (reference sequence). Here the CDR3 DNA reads TGTGCCAGCAGCGCGGGACAGGGGGCCGATGGCTACACCTTC. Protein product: CASSAGQGADGYTF.

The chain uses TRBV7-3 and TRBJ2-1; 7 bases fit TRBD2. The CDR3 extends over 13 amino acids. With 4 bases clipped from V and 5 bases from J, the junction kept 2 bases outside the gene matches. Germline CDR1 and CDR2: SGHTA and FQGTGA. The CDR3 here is CASSSTSDNEQFF. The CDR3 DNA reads TGTGCCAGCAGCTCCACTAGCGACAATGAGCAGTTCTTC.

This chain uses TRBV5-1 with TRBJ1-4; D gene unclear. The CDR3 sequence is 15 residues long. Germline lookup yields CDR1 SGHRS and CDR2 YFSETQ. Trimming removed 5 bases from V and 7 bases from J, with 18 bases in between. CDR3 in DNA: TGCGCCAGCAGATTTGGACCGACCGCTAGTGAAAAACTGTTTTTT. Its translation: CASRFGPTASEKLFF. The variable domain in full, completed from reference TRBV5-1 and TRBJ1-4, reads KAGVTQTPRYLIKTRGQQVTLSCSPISGHRSVSWYQQTPGQGLQFLFEYFSETQRNKGNFPGRFSGRQFSNSRSEMNVSTLELGDSALYLCASRFGPTASEKLFFGSGTQLSVL.

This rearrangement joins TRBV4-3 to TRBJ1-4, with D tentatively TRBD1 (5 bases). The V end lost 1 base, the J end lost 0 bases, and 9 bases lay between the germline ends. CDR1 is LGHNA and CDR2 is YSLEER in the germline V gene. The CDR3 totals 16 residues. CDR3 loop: CASSQGGSATNEKLFF. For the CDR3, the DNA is TGCGCCAGCAGCCAAGGGGGGAGCGCAACTAATGAAAAACTGTTTTTT.

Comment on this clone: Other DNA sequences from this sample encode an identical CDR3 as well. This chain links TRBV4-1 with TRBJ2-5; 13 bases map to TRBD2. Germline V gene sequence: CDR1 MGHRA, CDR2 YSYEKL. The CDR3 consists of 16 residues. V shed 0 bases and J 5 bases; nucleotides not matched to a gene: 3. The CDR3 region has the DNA TGCGCCAGCAGCCAAGAGGGACTAGCGGGGCGGGAGACCCAGTACTTC. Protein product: CASSQEGLAGRETQYF.

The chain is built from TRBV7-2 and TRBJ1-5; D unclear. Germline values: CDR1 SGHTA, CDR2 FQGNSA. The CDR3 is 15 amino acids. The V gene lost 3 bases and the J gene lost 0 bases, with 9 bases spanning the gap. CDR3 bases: TGTGCCAGCAGCTTTTACAGCTATAGCAATCAGCCCCAGCATTTT. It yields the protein CASSFYSYSNQPQHF. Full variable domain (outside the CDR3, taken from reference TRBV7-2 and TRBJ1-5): GAGVSQSPSNKVTEKGKDVELRCDPISGHTALYWYRQSLGQGLEFLIYFQGNSAPDKSGLPSDRFSAERTGGSVSTLTIQRTQQEDSAVYLCASSFYSYSNQPQHFGDGTRLSIL.

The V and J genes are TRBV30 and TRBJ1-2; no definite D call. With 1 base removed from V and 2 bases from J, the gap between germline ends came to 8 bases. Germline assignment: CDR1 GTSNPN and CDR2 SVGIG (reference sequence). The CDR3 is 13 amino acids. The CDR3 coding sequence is TGTGCCTGGAGTGCCATACCCAACTATGGCTACACCTTC. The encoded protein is CAWSAIPNYGYTF.

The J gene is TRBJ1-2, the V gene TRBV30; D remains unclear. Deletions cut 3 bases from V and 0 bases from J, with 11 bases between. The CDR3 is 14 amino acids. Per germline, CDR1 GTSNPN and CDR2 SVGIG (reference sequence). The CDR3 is CAWSRTVTNYGYTF. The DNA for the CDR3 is TGTGCCTGGAGCCGTACAGTTACTAACTATGGCTACACCTTC.

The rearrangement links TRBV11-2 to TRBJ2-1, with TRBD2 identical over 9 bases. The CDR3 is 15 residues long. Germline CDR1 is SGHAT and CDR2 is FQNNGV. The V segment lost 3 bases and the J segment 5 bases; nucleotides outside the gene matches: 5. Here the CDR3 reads CASSLGTSRNNEQFF. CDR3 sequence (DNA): TGTGCCAGCAGCTTGGGGACTAGCAGAAACAATGAGCAGTTCTTC.

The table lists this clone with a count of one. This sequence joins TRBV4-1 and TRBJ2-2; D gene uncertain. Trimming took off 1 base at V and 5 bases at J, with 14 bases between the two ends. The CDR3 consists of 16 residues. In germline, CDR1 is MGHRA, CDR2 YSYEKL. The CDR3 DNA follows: TGCGCCAGCAGCCAAGTAGGCAGAACAACAACCGGGGAGCTGTTTTTT. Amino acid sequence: CASSQVGRTTTGELFF.

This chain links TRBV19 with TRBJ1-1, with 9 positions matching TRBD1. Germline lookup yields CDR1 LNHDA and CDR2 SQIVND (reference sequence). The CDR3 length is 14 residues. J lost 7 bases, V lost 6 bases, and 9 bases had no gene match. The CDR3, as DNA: TGTGCCAGTAGGGCTACAGGGGGCGCGGGTGAAGCTTTCTTT. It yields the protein CASRATGGAGEAFF.